A single sample is the source of the 19 T cell receptor beta chains below, sequenced in a study of blood T cell repertoires in COVID-19. Method: immunoSEQ multiplex PCR; TCRdb's copy keeps in-frame clones and lacks some. Of 150,000 to 200,000 clones listed, 75% to 85% are singletons. The material sequenced was peripheral blood. Receptor source: a woman aged 35 to 49 with COVID-19, enrolled during active disease.

V is TRBV5-1 and J is TRBJ2-2, with D uncertain. The V end lost 6 bases, the J end lost 5 bases, and 11 bases lay between the germline ends. The CDR3 has 13 residues. CDR1 is SGHRS, CDR2 YFSETQ, per germline. CDR3 bases: TGCGCCAGCACCCTGTCGGTTACCGGGGAGCTGTTTTTT. It is translated as CASTLSVTGELFF. Full variable domain (missing parts from reference TRBV5-1 and TRBJ2-2): KAGVTQTPRYLIKTRGQQVTLSCSPISGHRSVSWYQQTPGQGLQFLFEYFSETQRNKGNFPGRFSGRQFSNSRSEMNVSTLELGDSALYLCASTLSVTGELFFGEGSRLTVL.

This chain joins TRBV27 and TRBJ1-6; D is undetermined. V dropped 2 bases and J dropped 7 bases, with 9 bases sitting between them. CDR1 is MNHEY, CDR2 SMNVEV, per germline (reference sequence). The CDR3 loop spans 14 amino acids. CDR3 DNA: TGTGCCAGCAGTTTAGTCAGGATCAATTCACCCCTCCACTTT. It specifies CASSLVRINSPLHF.

In this sample, this clone turned up once. The gene calls are TRBV7-8 and TRBJ1-2, with TRBD1 matching over 9 bases. Germline assignment: CDR1 SGHVS and CDR2 FQNEAQ. The CDR3 totals 15 residues. Trimming at V came to 1 base and at J to 7 bases, leaving 7 bases not matched to a gene. CDR3 coding DNA: TGTGCCAGCAGCTTAGAGGGACAGGGCTCAATTGGCTACACCTTC. It translates to CASSLEGQGSIGYTF.

The CDR3 region is CASSDPLSGTDNSPLHF. CDR3 sequence (DNA): TGTGCCAGCAGTGACCCCCTTTCGGGGACAGATAATTCACCCCTCCACTTT. The chain has TRBV6-1 and TRBJ1-6; 7 bases align to TRBD1. CDR3 length equals 17 residues. Germline V lookup: CDR1 MNHNS, CDR2 SASEGT. V gave up 3 bases and J gave up 5 bases; unmatched junction bases: 10.

This sequence joins TRBV6-4 and TRBJ1-3; the D is unclear. Trimming stripped 2 bases from V and 6 bases from J, with 5 bases between. There are 12 residues in the CDR3. Germline loops: CDR1 MRHNA, CDR2 SNTAGT. The CDR3 sequence is CASSDGQNTIYF. Written as DNA, the CDR3 is TGTGCCAGCAGTGACGGGCAAAACACCATATATTTT.

The genes are TRBV28 and TRBJ2-7; a possible D gene is TRBD1 (6 bases). V dropped 7 bases and J dropped 4 bases, with 11 bases sitting between them. From germline, CDR1 is MDHEN and CDR2 SYDVKM. There are 12 residues in the CDR3. The DNA for the CDR3 is TGTGCCAGCAATCAGGGGCTGTACGAGCAGTACTTC. This codes for CASNQGLYEQYF.

The chain couples TRBV4-1 to TRBJ1-4, with no clear D. The V end was cut by 2 bases, the J end by 4 bases, with 11 bases between. CDR3 length: 15 amino acids. The germline CDR1 and CDR2 sequences are MGHRA and YSYEKL. CDR3 nucleotide sequence: TGCGCCAGCAGCCAATACCCAGGTCTTAATGAAAAACTGTTTTTT. Encoded protein: CASSQYPGLNEKLFF.

The rearrangement joins TRBV15 to TRBJ1-2; D remains unclear. The CDR3 covers 12 residues. In germline, CDR1 is LNHNV, CDR2 YYDKDF (reference sequence). Deletions cut 0 bases from V and 4 bases from J, with 3 bases between. The CDR3 reads CATSRDSYGYTF. CDR3 coding DNA: TGTGCCACCAGCAGAGACAGCTATGGCTACACCTTC.

This clone has only a few counts. The CDR3 DNA follows: TGTGCCAGCAGCAAAAACCCGGGACAGAAGAATTCACCCCTCCACTTT. This gives the protein CASSKNPGQKNSPLHF. The chain links TRBV3-1 (or the pseudogene TRBV3-2) to TRBJ1-6; 7 bases fit TRBD1. Germline-derived CDR1 and CDR2 are LGHDT and YNNKEL (reference sequence). V lost 5 bases, J lost 7 bases, and 11 bases stayed unmatched. There are 16 residues in the CDR3.

The chain has TRBV9 and TRBJ1-2; D is perhaps TRBD1 (5 bases). The CDR3 has 15 amino acids. V was trimmed by 4 bases and J by 3 bases, leaving 16 bases between them. Germline V CDR1 and CDR2: SGDLS, YYNGEE. The CDR3 DNA reads TGTGCCAGCAGCCCCAGCCCAGGGTCAGACTATGGCTACACCTTC. Translated: CASSPSPGSDYGYTF.

V is TRBV7-2 and J is TRBJ2-1; 8 bases agree with TRBD2. The V and J ends lost 1 base and 13 bases, in that order; junction bases with no gene match: 6. The germline V gene has CDR1 SGHTA and CDR2 FQGNSA. The CDR3 is 13 amino acids. The CDR3 DNA is TGTGCCAGCAGCTTAGGGCGGGAGGCCGTTCAGTTCTTC. Its protein is CASSLGREAVQFF.

In DNA form, the CDR3 reads TGTGCCAGCAGCCACTCGCTCCAAGAGACCCAGTACTTC. Translating it yields CASSHSLQETQYF. V gene TRBV7-9 combines with J gene TRBJ2-5; D call uncertain. Trimming took off 5 bases at V and 1 base at J, with 8 bases between the two ends. Germline CDR1 is SEHNR and CDR2 is FQNEAQ (reference sequence). This CDR3 is 13 amino acids long.

The chain recombines TRBV11-2 with TRBJ2-1; maybe TRBD1 (6 bases). The germline V gene encodes CDR1 SGHAT and CDR2 FQNNGV. The V end was cut by 4 bases, the J end by 0 bases, with 19 bases between. The CDR3 is made up of 18 amino acids. DNA of the CDR3: TGTGCCAGCAGCTCACAAGAATCGACAGGACGCTCCTACAATGAGCAGTTCTTC. Its translation is CASSSQESTGRSYNEQFF. The entire variable domain, with the rest obtained from reference TRBV11-2 and TRBJ2-1, is as follows: EAGVAQSPRYKIIEKRQSVAFWCNPISGHATLYWYQQILGQGPKLLIQFQNNGVVDDSQLPKDRFSAERLKGVDSTLKIQPAKLEDSAVYLCASSSQESTGRSYNEQFFGPGTRLTVL.

The DNA of the CDR3 is TGTGCCAGTAGTAGGGACACCAGCTCCTACAATGAGCAGTTCTTC. It encodes CASSRDTSSYNEQFF. This chain joins TRBV19 and TRBJ2-1, with D possibly being TRBD1 (6 bases). This CDR3 has 15 amino acids. V lost 4 bases and J 0 bases, leaving 10 bases between the germline ends. CDR1 is LNHDA and CDR2 is SQIVND in the germline V gene (reference sequence). The whole variable domain, remainder taken from reference TRBV19 and TRBJ2-1, is DGGITQSPKYLFRKEGQNVTLSCEQNLNHDAMYWYRQDPGQGLRLIYYSQIVNDFQKGDIAEGYSVSREKKESFPLTVTSAQKNPTAFYLCASSRDTSSYNEQFFGPGTRLTVL.

Many counts were recorded for this clone. The rearrangement links TRBV6-1 to TRBJ2-7, with D tentatively TRBD2 (6 bases). V was shortened by 1 base and J by 4 bases, with 20 bases between the two germline ends. This CDR3 region has 17 residues. Germline V gene lookup returns CDR1 MNHNS and CDR2 SASEGT. This CDR3 is CASSEEGGAAHGYEQYV. The DNA for the CDR3 is TGTGCCAGCAGTGAAGAGGGCGGGGCGGCCCACGGATACGAGCAGTACGTC.

The V and J genes are TRBV19 and TRBJ1-3; TRBD1 matches at 8 bases. CDR1 is LNHDA, CDR2 SQIVND, per germline (reference sequence). This CDR3 region has 14 residues. J was trimmed by 2 bases and V by 6 bases; bases with no gene match: 3. CDR3 coding DNA: TGTGCCAGTAGCTCACAGGGGGCTGGAAACACCATATATTTT. Translating gives CASSSQGAGNTIYF.

The gene calls are TRBV7-9 and TRBJ2-1; a weak D match, TRBD2 (6 bases). This CDR3 spans 15 amino acids. Per the germline V gene, CDR1 is SEHNR and CDR2 is FQNEAQ (reference sequence). Between the trimmed V and J ends, which lost 3 bases and 8 bases, there was a span of 17 bases. The CDR3 coding sequence is TGTGCCAGCAGCTTCGACGGGGGTTCTTTCGATGAGCAGTTCTTC. Translated, it gives CASSFDGGSFDEQFF. Full variable domain (missing parts from reference TRBV7-9 and TRBJ2-1): DTGVSQNPRHKITKRGQNVTFRCDPISEHNRLYWYRQTLGQGPEFLTYFQNEAQLEKSRLLSDRFSAERPKGSFSTLEIQRTEQGDSAMYLCASSFDGGSFDEQFFGPGTRLTVL.

CDR3 amino acids: CASSVGWEGDEQYF. The CDR3 DNA reads TGTGCCAGCAGCGTAGGGTGGGAGGGTGACGAGCAGTACTTC. The J gene is TRBJ2-7, the V gene TRBV9; 7 bases match TRBD2. Germline CDR1 and CDR2: SGDLS and YYNGEE. The length of the CDR3 is 14 residues. J was trimmed by 5 bases and V by 0 bases; bases with no gene match: 5.

The V gene is TRBV19, the J gene TRBJ2-2, with TRBD1 matching 8 bases. The germline V gene has CDR1 LNHDA and CDR2 SQIVND (reference sequence). The CDR3 contains 16 residues. With V trimmed by 0 bases and J by 4 bases, 4 bases remained unmatched. The CDR3 is CASSIETGQGTGELFF. The CDR3 DNA sequence: TGTGCCAGTAGTATAGAAACTGGACAGGGCACCGGGGAGCTGTTTTTT.